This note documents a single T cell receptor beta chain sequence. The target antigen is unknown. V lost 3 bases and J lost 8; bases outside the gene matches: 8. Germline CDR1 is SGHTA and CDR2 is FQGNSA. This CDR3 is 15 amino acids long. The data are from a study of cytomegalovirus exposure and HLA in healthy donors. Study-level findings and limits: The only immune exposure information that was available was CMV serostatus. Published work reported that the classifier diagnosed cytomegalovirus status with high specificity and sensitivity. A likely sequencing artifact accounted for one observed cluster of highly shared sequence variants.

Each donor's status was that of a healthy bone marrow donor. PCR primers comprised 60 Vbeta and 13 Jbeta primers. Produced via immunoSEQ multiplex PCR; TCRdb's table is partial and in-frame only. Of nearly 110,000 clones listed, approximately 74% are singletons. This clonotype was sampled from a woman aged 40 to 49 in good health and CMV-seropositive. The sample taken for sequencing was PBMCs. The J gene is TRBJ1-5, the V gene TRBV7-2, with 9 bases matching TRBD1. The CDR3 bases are TGTGCCAGCAGCTTCTATACAGGGGGCGAGGAGCCCCAGCATTTT. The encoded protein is CASSFYTGGEEPQHF.